This T cell receptor beta chain emerged from a study of cytomegalovirus exposure and HLA in healthy donors. V dropped 6 bases and J dropped 2 bases, with 11 bases sitting between them. This CDR3 is 14 amino acids long. CDR1 and CDR2 from the germline V gene are SNHLY and FYNNEI. This clone was counted between two and nine times. Use of 60 Vbeta and 13 Jbeta primers characterized the PCR. Only in-frame clones appear in the TCRdb table, and some are missing; sequencing was by immunoSEQ multiplex PCR. The sample contains around 94,000 clones, approximately 80% of which appear only once. Material: PBMCs. The source is a male donor in good health and CMV-seropositive. This rearrangement joins TRBV2 to TRBJ1-5, with a possible D match to TRBD1 (5 bases). The CDR3 sequence is CASRDMAGNQPQHF. CDR3 DNA: TGTGCCAGCAGGGACATGGCAGGCAATCAGCCCCAGCATTTT.